This T cell receptor beta chain was identified in a study of OX40 agonist ivuxolimab in advanced cancers. For the study at large: Patients received ivuxolimab, an agonistic anti-OX40 (CD134) antibody.

Whole-study findings and limits: There were, on average, more expanded clones in CD8+ T cells than in CD4+. The study observed clonal expansion of CD4+ and CD8+ blood T cells by week 6 at 0.1 to 3.0 mg/kg.

A remark on this clone: What it recognizes is unknown.

The V end lost 2 bases, the J end lost 6 bases, and 15 bases lay between the germline ends. This CDR3 spans 14 amino acids. Germline V CDR1 and CDR2: SGHRS, YFSETQ. Profiling relied on immunoSEQ multiplex PCR, and the TCRdb table lists in-frame clones only, not all of them. The data show 30,000 to 35,000 clones, 90% seen once. This rearrangement joins TRBV5-1 to TRBJ2-7; D might be TRBD2 (6 bases). The receptor was derived from an adult with an advanced solid tumor such as melanoma, head and neck, liver or kidney cancer. The sequences come from CD4+ or CD8+ T cells sorted from blood, collected in a trial of the OX40 agonist ivuxolimab. CDR3 protein: CASSFRVLEGEQYF. CDR3 coding DNA: TGCGCCAGCAGCTTCAGGGTATTGGAGGGCGAGCAGTACTTC.